This T cell receptor beta chain was sequenced in a study of low-dose radiotherapy and immunotherapy resistance in tumors. Study information: Cohort 2 was treated with 1 Gy per fraction every two weeks, amounting to 13 Gy across 26 weeks. Intravenous ipilimumab 1 mg/kg every six weeks was given with nivolumab 240 mg every two weeks. Once cycle 1 day 1 began, patients took oral aspirin 300 mg daily for four cycles.

Regarding time point: after trial treatment. Treatment reported: LDRT plus nivolumab, ipilimumab, low-dose cyclophosphamide and aspirin (RACIN trial). Germline V gives CDR1 ENHRY, CDR2 SYGVKD. The CDR3 runs 14 residues. V dropped 4 bases and J dropped 9 bases, with 16 bases sitting between them. With a constant-region primer and a V-primer adapter, TCRs were subjected to around 20 PCR cycles of amplification. MiXCR, run by TCRdb on the reads, gives a single entry per CDR3 protein. The sample holds 40,000 to 65,000 distinct CDR3 sequences; roughly 31% are singletons and the top ten take 8% to 9%. The clonotype was recovered from a male donor with rectosigmoid adenocarcinoma. The specimen was PBMCs, collected after low-dose radiotherapy plus immunotherapy. The genes are TRBV10-3 and TRBJ1-3; D is ambiguous. The CDR3 sequence: CAISVRDLEATIYF. The CDR3 DNA reads TGTGCCATCAGTGTGCGCGACTTGGAGGCCACCATATATTTT.